This TCR beta chain is from a study of cytomegalovirus exposure and HLA in healthy donors. A multiplex PCR was run with 60 Vbeta primers and 13 Jbeta primers. Using immunoSEQ multiplex PCR, the repertoire was profiled, and TCRdb retains in-frame clones only, with some absent. The sample gives over 150,000 clones, over 75% of which show up once; 4.5% to 7% is in the top ten. Healthy bone marrow donors supplied every sample. This clone is medium-sized (0.01 to 0.1%). Looked up from germline, CDR1 is SGHNT and CDR2 is YYREEE (reference sequence). Unmatched junction bases numbered 4, after V lost 4 bases and J lost 5 bases. This CDR3 comprises 15 residues.

The source material was PBMCs. This receptor was identified in a woman aged 40 to 55 in good health and CMV-seropositive. V usage is TRBV5-4 and J usage is TRBJ2-1; 12 positions match TRBD2. The CDR3 DNA sequence: TGTGCCAGCAGCCCTTGGACTAGCGGGGACAATGAGCAGTTCTTC. It encodes CASSPWTSGDNEQFF.